The entry below describes one T cell receptor beta chain. Per germline, CDR1 MDHEN and CDR2 SYDVKM. V was pared by 6 bases and J by 3 bases, with 3 bases of the junction left unmatched. CDR3 size: 13 residues. These data belong to a study of blood T cell repertoires in COVID-19. Authors' processing steps: Amplification with reference gene primers provided the estimates of nucleated cell counts. The repertoire was sequenced with immunoSEQ multiplex PCR; TCRdb's copy has only in-frame clones and lacks some. V, J and clone size derive from that table, while D and trimming were established from the DNA sequence. The sample holds about 44,000 clones, roughly nine tenths seen once.

Specimen: peripheral blood. The sequence derives from a man aged 65-85 years with active COVID-19. The J gene is TRBJ2-7, the V gene TRBV28, with 9 bases that match TRBD1. The CDR3 coding sequence is TGTGCCAGCAGCCAGGGACAGGGCTACGAGCAGTACTTC. Protein: CASSQGQGYEQYF.